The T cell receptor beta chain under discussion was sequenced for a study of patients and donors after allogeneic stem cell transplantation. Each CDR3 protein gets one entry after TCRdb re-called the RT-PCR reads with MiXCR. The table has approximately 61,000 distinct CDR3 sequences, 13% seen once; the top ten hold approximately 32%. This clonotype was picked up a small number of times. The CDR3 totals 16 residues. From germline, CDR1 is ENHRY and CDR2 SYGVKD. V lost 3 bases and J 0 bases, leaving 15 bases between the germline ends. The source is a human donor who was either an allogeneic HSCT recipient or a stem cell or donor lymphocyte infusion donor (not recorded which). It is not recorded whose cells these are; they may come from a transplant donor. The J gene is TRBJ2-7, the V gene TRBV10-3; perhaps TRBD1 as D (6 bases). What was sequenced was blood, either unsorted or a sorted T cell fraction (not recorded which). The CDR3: CAISDLDSPFSYEQYF. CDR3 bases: TGTGCCATCAGTGATCTGGACAGTCCTTTCTCCTACGAGCAGTACTTC.